This T cell receptor (beta chain) came from a study of shared clonotypes between healthy human individuals. Across the whole study: Per-donor plates numbered three CD4 naive, three CD4 memory, two CD8 naive and one CD8 memory. Findings and caveats of the study: Collection of samples was limited to blood; tissue repertoires likely differ.

The method was immunoSEQ multiplex PCR; TCRdb's version includes in-frame clones alone and lacks a portion of them. In the table there are approximately 2.3 million clones, 90% to 95% of which are singletons. This CDR3 has 15 residues. Per the germline V gene, CDR1 is SGHTA and CDR2 is FQGTGA. V lost 0 bases, J lost 2 bases, and 4 bases stayed unmatched. This clone was picked up a small number of times. No antigen is known for it. The gene calls are TRBV7-3 and TRBJ2-7; TRBD2 matches at 7 bases. Sequencing input: naive CD4+ T cells from PBMCs. Subset described: CD45RA+ positively selected. This receptor was obtained from a man aged 18 to 29 in good health. Some clones in this sample may be carry-over from other donors' samples. The CDR3 DNA reads TGTGCCAGCAGCTTAACGGCGGGGGACCCCTACGAGCAGTACTTC. Its protein is CASSLTAGDPYEQYF.